This T cell receptor beta chain was obtained from a study of cytomegalovirus exposure and HLA in healthy donors. PCR amplification relied on 60 Vbeta primers (plus 13 Jbeta primers). Here immunoSEQ multiplex PCR was the method, and the copy in TCRdb shows in-frame clones only, minus some. Of under 150,000 clones listed, over 75% are singletons. The clonotype comes from a man between 50 and 59 years old in good health and CMV-seronegative. Material: PBMCs.

CDR3 in amino acids: CASSERRTSGGIPGNEQFF. The CDR3 DNA sequence: TGTGCCAGCAGTGAGCGACGTACTAGCGGGGGAATCCCTGGTAATGAGCAGTTCTTC. The chain joins TRBV2 to TRBJ2-1, with 11 bases identical to TRBD2. V was clipped by 3 bases and J by 7 bases; unmatched bases: 17. CDR1 is SNHLY and CDR2 is FYNNEI in the germline V gene. This CDR3 is 19 amino acids long.